This is a list of T cell receptor beta chains from one sample in a study of cytomegalovirus exposure and HLA in healthy donors. TCRdb keeps only in-frame clones here, not all; method: immunoSEQ multiplex PCR. The sample has fewer than 150,000 clones. Sequenced sample: PBMCs. These receptor sequences come from a man aged 40-49 years in good health and CMV-seronegative. The CDR3 runs from the conserved cysteine through the conserved F or W. Each record gives: D gene, J gene, V gene, CDR3 protein, CDR3 DNA. A D gene is named only where the DNA matches it firmly.

D gene: TRBD2
J gene: TRBJ2-1
V gene: TRBV28
CDR3 protein: CASSLGRGGRNEQFF
CDR3 DNA: TGTGCCAGCAGCTTAGGACGGGGGGGCCGTAATGAGCAGTTCTTC

D gene: TRBD1
J gene: TRBJ1-5
V gene: TRBV18
CDR3 protein: CASSQGTAAYSNQPQHF
CDR3 DNA: TGTGCCAGCTCACAAGGGACAGCAGCCTATAGCAATCAGCCCCAGCATTTT

D gene: TRBD1
J gene: TRBJ1-2
V gene: TRBV28
CDR3 protein: CASSWGQGIYGYTF
CDR3 DNA: TGTGCCAGCAGTTGGGGACAGGGGATCTATGGCTACACCTTC

D gene: .
J gene: TRBJ2-1
V gene: TRBV7-9
CDR3 protein: CASSLNGDEQFF
CDR3 DNA: TGTGCCAGCAGCTTAAACGGGGATGAGCAGTTCTTC

D gene: TRBD1
J gene: TRBJ2-5
V gene: TRBV6-1
CDR3 protein: CASTGGQGVQETQYF
CDR3 DNA: TGTGCCAGCACCGGGGGACAGGGGGTACAAGAGACCCAGTACTTC

D gene: TRBD2
J gene: TRBJ2-1
V gene: TRBV6-1
CDR3 protein: CASTSSGEGHNEQFF
CDR3 DNA: TGTGCCAGCACCTCTAGCGGGGAGGGTCACAATGAGCAGTTCTTC

D gene: .
J gene: TRBJ2-7
V gene: TRBV6-5
CDR3 protein: CASSYVRGADHEQYF
CDR3 DNA: TGTGCCAGCAGTTACGTCAGGGGGGCGGACCACGAGCAGTACTTC

D gene: .
J gene: TRBJ1-6
V gene: TRBV5-1
CDR3 protein: CASSLVGAGSPLHF
CDR3 DNA: TGCGCCAGCAGCTTGGTGGGAGCTGGATCACCCCTCCACTTT

D gene: .
J gene: TRBJ1-3
V gene: TRBV9
CDR3 protein: CASSSERGSSGNTIYF
CDR3 DNA: TGTGCCAGCAGCTCCGAGAGGGGGAGCTCTGGAAACACCATATATTTT

D gene: .
J gene: TRBJ1-2
V gene: TRBV6-5
CDR3 protein: CASSYDSSYGYTF
CDR3 DNA: TGTGCCAGCAGCTACGACAGCTCCTATGGCTACACCTTC

D gene: .
J gene: TRBJ1-1
V gene: TRBV5-4
CDR3 protein: CASSFSRVNTEAFF
CDR3 DNA: TGTGCCAGCAGCTTTAGCAGGGTGAACACTGAAGCTTTCTTT

D gene: .
J gene: TRBJ2-1
V gene: TRBV7-6
CDR3 protein: CASSPMRAPSYNEQFF
CDR3 DNA: TGTGCCAGCAGCCCCATGCGGGCCCCCTCCTACAATGAGCAGTTCTTC

D gene: .
J gene: TRBJ2-6
V gene: TRBV7-3
CDR3 protein: CASSLKQGSGANVLTF
CDR3 DNA: TGTGCCAGCAGCTTAAAACAGGGCTCTGGGGCCAACGTCCTGACTTTC

D gene: TRBD2
J gene: TRBJ2-5
V gene: TRBV5-1
CDR3 protein: CASSWGLAGTPQETQYF
CDR3 DNA: TGCGCCAGCAGCTGGGGACTAGCGGGGACTCCTCAAGAGACCCAGTACTTC

D gene: TRBD1
J gene: TRBJ1-2
V gene: TRBV2
CDR3 protein: CASSNVRQGARYGYTF
CDR3 DNA: TGTGCCAGCAGTAATGTGAGACAGGGGGCGCGGTATGGCTACACCTTC

D gene: .
J gene: TRBJ2-2
V gene: TRBV7-8
CDR3 protein: CASSPEGVGELFF
CDR3 DNA: TGTGCCAGCAGCCCCGAGGGGGTCGGGGAGCTGTTTTTT

D gene: TRBD1
J gene: TRBJ2-7
V gene: TRBV5-6
CDR3 protein: CASSVDRAYEQYF
CDR3 DNA: TGTGCCAGCAGCGTGGACAGGGCCTACGAGCAGTACTTC

D gene: .
J gene: TRBJ2-3
V gene: TRBV27
CDR3 protein: CASRSQGTQYF
CDR3 DNA: TGTGCCAGCAGGTCACAGGGTACGCAGTATTTT

D gene: .
J gene: TRBJ1-1
V gene: TRBV28
CDR3 protein: CASRGPTEAFF
CDR3 DNA: TGTGCCAGCAGGGGGCCCACTGAAGCTTTCTTT

D gene: .
J gene: TRBJ1-1
V gene: TRBV7-9
CDR3 protein: CASSGGAQMNTEAFF
CDR3 DNA: TGTGCCAGTAGCGGGGGGGCCCAGATGAACACTGAAGCTTTCTTT

D gene: TRBD1
J gene: TRBJ2-1
V gene: TRBV9
CDR3 protein: CASSPHRTGGNEQFF
CDR3 DNA: TGTGCCAGCAGCCCCCACCGGACAGGGGGCAATGAGCAGTTCTTC

D gene: .
J gene: TRBJ2-5
V gene: TRBV15
CDR3 protein: CATSRQGSQETQYF
CDR3 DNA: TGTGCCACCAGCAGACAGGGATCCCAAGAGACCCAGTACTTC

D gene: TRBD1
J gene: TRBJ1-1
V gene: TRBV28
CDR3 protein: CASSLRQGPAEAFF
CDR3 DNA: TGTGCCAGCAGTCTCCGACAGGGACCCGCTGAAGCTTTCTTT

D gene: TRBD1
J gene: TRBJ2-5
V gene: TRBV2
CDR3 protein: CASSEDRVQETQYF
CDR3 DNA: TGTGCCAGCAGTGAGGACAGGGTCCAAGAGACCCAGTACTTC

D gene: TRBD1
J gene: TRBJ2-7
V gene: TRBV5-4
CDR3 protein: CASSDRGEQYF
CDR3 DNA: TGTGCCAGCAGCGACAGGGGTGAGCAGTACTTC

D gene: .
J gene: TRBJ1-6
V gene: TRBV4-3
CDR3 protein: CASSQDWADPLHF
CDR3 DNA: TGCGCCAGCAGCCAAGATTGGGCCGATCCCCTCCACTTT

D gene: .
J gene: TRBJ2-1
V gene: TRBV6-1
CDR3 protein: CASRKGFWEDEQFF
CDR3 DNA: TGTGCCAGCAGGAAGGGTTTTTGGGAGGATGAGCAGTTCTTC

D gene: .
J gene: TRBJ2-3
V gene: TRBV6-1
CDR3 protein: CASSEAQGSTDTQYF
CDR3 DNA: TGTGCCAGCAGTGAAGCGCAGGGCAGCACAGATACGCAGTATTTT

D gene: .
J gene: TRBJ1-2
V gene: TRBV27
CDR3 protein: CASRTNIFVYGYTF
CDR3 DNA: TGTGCCAGCCGAACAAACATCTTCGTCTATGGCTACACCTTC

D gene: .
J gene: TRBJ2-7
V gene: TRBV9
CDR3 protein: CASSDRHRSEQYF
CDR3 DNA: TGTGCCAGCAGCGACCGACATCGGTCCGAGCAGTACTTC

D gene: TRBD1
J gene: TRBJ1-2
V gene: TRBV5-1
CDR3 protein: CASSLYVSGGSNYGYTF
CDR3 DNA: TGCGCCAGCAGCTTGTACGTCTCAGGGGGTTCAAACTATGGCTACACCTTC

D gene: TRBD1
J gene: TRBJ1-5
V gene: TRBV6-5
CDR3 protein: CASSLGQGQPQHF
CDR3 DNA: TGTGCCAGCAGTTTAGGACAGGGGCAGCCCCAGCATTTT

D gene: TRBD1
J gene: TRBJ1-5
V gene: TRBV19
CDR3 protein: CVSSIDPGGQNQPQHF
CDR3 DNA: TGTGTCAGTAGTATAGACCCAGGGGGCCAAAATCAGCCCCAGCATTTT

D gene: .
J gene: TRBJ2-3
V gene: TRBV10-3
CDR3 protein: CAISESKATQYF
CDR3 DNA: TGTGCCATCAGTGAGTCGAAAGCTACGCAGTATTTT

D gene: .
J gene: TRBJ1-6
V gene: TRBV27
CDR3 protein: CASSPPGGFRGNSPLHF
CDR3 DNA: TGTGCCAGCAGTCCCCCGGGGGGATTCCGGGGTAATTCACCCCTCCACTTT

D gene: .
J gene: TRBJ2-2
V gene: TRBV9
CDR3 protein: CASSVGGANTGELFF
CDR3 DNA: TGTGCCAGCAGCGTAGGGGGGGCGAACACCGGGGAGCTGTTTTTT

D gene: .
J gene: TRBJ2-7
V gene: TRBV7-2
CDR3 protein: CASSLPGSYEQYF
CDR3 DNA: TGTGCCAGCAGCTTGCCAGGGTCCTACGAGCAGTACTTC

D gene: .
J gene: TRBJ2-2
V gene: TRBV6-5
CDR3 protein: CASSYPTTGELFF
CDR3 DNA: TGTGCCAGCAGTTACCCGACTACCGGGGAGCTGTTTTTT

D gene: .
J gene: TRBJ1-5
V gene: TRBV6-5
CDR3 protein: CASSYSNRASQPQHF
CDR3 DNA: TGTGCCAGCAGTTACTCGAACAGGGCGTCACAGCCCCAGCATTTT

D gene: .
J gene: TRBJ2-5
V gene: TRBV5-1
CDR3 protein: CASSSQGKETQYF
CDR3 DNA: TGCGCCAGCAGCTCACAGGGTAAAGAGACCCAGTACTTC

D gene: TRBD1
J gene: TRBJ1-1
V gene: TRBV28
CDR3 protein: CASSPATDRTNTEAFF
CDR3 DNA: TGTGCCAGCAGTCCCGCGACGGACAGGACGAACACTGAAGCTTTCTTT

D gene: .
J gene: TRBJ2-3
V gene: TRBV9
CDR3 protein: CASSVAGPLPGGFVTDTQYF
CDR3 DNA: TGTGCCAGCAGCGTAGCGGGTCCCCTTCCAGGGGGGTTTGTGACAGATACGCAGTATTTT

D gene: TRBD1
J gene: TRBJ2-7
V gene: TRBV29-1
CDR3 protein: CSVSGTAYEQYF
CDR3 DNA: TGCAGCGTTTCCGGGACAGCCTACGAGCAGTACTTC

D gene: TRBD2
J gene: TRBJ2-1
V gene: TRBV5-5
CDR3 protein: CASSLGASGGAYEQFF
CDR3 DNA: TGTGCCAGCAGCTTGGGGGCTAGCGGGGGGGCATATGAGCAGTTCTTC

D gene: TRBD1
J gene: TRBJ2-7
V gene: TRBV6-5
CDR3 protein: CASSTTGGHEQYF
CDR3 DNA: TGTGCCAGCAGTACGACAGGGGGCCACGAGCAGTACTTC

D gene: .
J gene: TRBJ2-2
V gene: TRBV9
CDR3 protein: CASSVGRDTGELFF
CDR3 DNA: TGTGCCAGCAGCGTAGGCAGGGATACCGGGGAGCTGTTTTTT

D gene: .
J gene: TRBJ1-2
V gene: TRBV6-1
CDR3 protein: CASSGGFYGYTF
CDR3 DNA: TGTGCCAGCAGTGGGGGCTTCTATGGCTACACCTTC

D gene: .
J gene: TRBJ2-7
V gene: TRBV18
CDR3 protein: CASSPSQGSHEQYF
CDR3 DNA: TGTGCCAGCTCACCATCCCAGGGCTCCCACGAGCAGTACTTC

D gene: .
J gene: TRBJ2-5
V gene: TRBV7-2
CDR3 protein: CASSLTSTETQYF
CDR3 DNA: TGTGCCAGCAGCCTCACTAGCACCGAGACCCAGTACTTC

D gene: .
J gene: TRBJ2-2
V gene: TRBV2
CDR3 protein: CASSEGQKNTGELFF
CDR3 DNA: TGTGCCAGCAGTGAAGGACAGAAGAACACCGGGGAGCTGTTTTTT